This TCR beta chain emerged from a study of spatial heterogeneity in lung cancer. The time point is: blood at routine non-recurrence follow-up after resection. CDR1 and CDR2 from the germline V gene are MNHEY and SVGEGT. There are 14 residues in the CDR3. V gave up 7 bases and J gave up 3 bases, with 15 bases separating them. TCRdb fed the 5' RACE reads into MiXCR, producing one record per CDR3 protein. Of 15,000 to 20,000 distinct CDR3 sequences in the sample, approximately 6% are singletons; the top ten hold roughly a quarter. This clonotype was recorded many times. The receptor comes from a male donor with early-stage non-small cell lung cancer. The material was PBMCs, obtained at follow-up. The V and J genes are TRBV6-2 or TRBV6-3 and TRBJ1-1; D is unclear. CDR3 nucleotide sequence: TGTGCCAGCACCCCTTACGGGTCCCACACTGAAGCTTTCTTT. This translates into CASTPYGSHTEAFF.